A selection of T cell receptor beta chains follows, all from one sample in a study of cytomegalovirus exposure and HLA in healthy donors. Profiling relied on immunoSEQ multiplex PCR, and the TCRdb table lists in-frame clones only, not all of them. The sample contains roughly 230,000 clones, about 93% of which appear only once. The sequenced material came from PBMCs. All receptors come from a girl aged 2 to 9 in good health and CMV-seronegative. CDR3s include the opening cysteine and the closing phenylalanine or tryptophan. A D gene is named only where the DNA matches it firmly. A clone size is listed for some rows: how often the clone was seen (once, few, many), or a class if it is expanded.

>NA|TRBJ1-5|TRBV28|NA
TGTGCCAGCACCCTCCATGGGAGGAATCAGCCCCAGCATTTT
CASTLHGRNQPQHF
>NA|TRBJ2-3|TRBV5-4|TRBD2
TGTGCCAGCAGCGGGTGGACTAGCGGGAAGTGGAATACGCAGTATTTT
CASSGWTSGKWNTQYF
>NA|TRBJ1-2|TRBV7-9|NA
TGTGCCAGCAGCTCTAGGGGGGGCTATGGCTACACCTTC
CASSSRGGYGYTF
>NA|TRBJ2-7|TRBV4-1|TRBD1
TGCGCCAGCAGCCGGGGACAGGGGGCCGATTACGAGCAGTACTTC
CASSRGQGADYEQYF
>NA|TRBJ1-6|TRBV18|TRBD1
TGTGCCAGCTCACAGGACAGGGGGAATTCACCCCTCCACTTT
CASSQDRGNSPLHF
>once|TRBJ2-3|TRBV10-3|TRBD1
TGTGCCATCAGTGAGTCGATGGGACAGTACCGCACAGATACGCAGTATTTT
CAISESMGQYRTDTQYF
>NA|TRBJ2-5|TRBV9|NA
TGTGCCAGCAGCGTAGGGGCCAGCCAAGAGACCCAGTACTTC
CASSVGASQETQYF
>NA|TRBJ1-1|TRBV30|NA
TGTGCCTGGAGTGTTGCCGGGGGAATCGGAGCGGGTGAAGCTTTCTTT
CAWSVAGGIGAGEAFF
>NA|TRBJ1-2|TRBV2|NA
TGTGCCAGCAGTGAAGCCCGTATCGATGGCTACACCTTC
CASSEARIDGYTF
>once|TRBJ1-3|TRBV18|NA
TGTGCCAGCTCACAGACAGAGGGAAACACCATATATTTT
CASSQTEGNTIYF
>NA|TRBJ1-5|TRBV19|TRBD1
TGTGCCAGTAGTATGACAGGGGAGAATCAGCCCCAGCATTTT
CASSMTGENQPQHF
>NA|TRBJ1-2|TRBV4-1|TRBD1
TGCGCCAGCAGCCAAGAGCGTACAGGGGGCGCGGGTGGCTACACCTTC
CASSQERTGGAGGYTF
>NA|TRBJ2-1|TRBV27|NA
TGTGCCAGCCTCGGGGGGCGGGACTACAATGAGCAGTTCTTC
CASLGGRDYNEQFF
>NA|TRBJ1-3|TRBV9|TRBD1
TGTGCCAGCAGCGCCTGGGACAGGGTCTCTGGAAACACCATATATTTT
CASSAWDRVSGNTIYF
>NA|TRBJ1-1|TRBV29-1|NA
TGCAGCCCCGAGACTAGGGGAAGCACTGAAGCCTTCTTT
CSPETRGSTEAFF
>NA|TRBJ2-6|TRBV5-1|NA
TGCGCCAGCAGTCGCGCGGGAAAGTCCTCTGGGGCCAACGTCCTGACTTTC
CASSRAGKSSGANVLTF
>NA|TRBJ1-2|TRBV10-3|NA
TGTGCCATCAGTGTTCCAGAACAGGGAGCATATGGCTACACCTTC
CAISVPEQGAYGYTF
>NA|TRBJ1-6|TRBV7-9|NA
TGTGCCAGCAGCTCCGTACAGGGTATCACACCCCTCCACTTT
CASSSVQGITPLHF
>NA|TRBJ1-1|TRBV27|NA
TGTGCCAGCAGTTTATCTTCGGGAGGCACTGAAGCTTTCTTT
CASSLSSGGTEAFF
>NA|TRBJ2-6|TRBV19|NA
TGTGCCAGTAGCCTCAGGGGAACCAGCTCTGGGGCCAACGTCCTGACTTTC
CASSLRGTSSGANVLTF
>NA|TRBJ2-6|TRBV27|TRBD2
TGTGCCAGCAGCACGTCAGGCGGGGGGGGAGGTGCTGGGGCCAACGTCCTGACTTTC
CASSTSGGGGGAGANVLTF
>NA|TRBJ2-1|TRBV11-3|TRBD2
TGTGCCACCGGGCGGGAGCCCCATGAGCAGTTCTTC
CATGREPHEQFF
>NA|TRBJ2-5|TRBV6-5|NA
TGTGCCAGCAGACACGGACTAGGGGGGACCCAGTACTTC
CASRHGLGGTQYF
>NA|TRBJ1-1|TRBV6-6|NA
TGTGCCAGCAGAGAGGTCAGGGCGACTGAAGCTTTCTTT
CASREVRATEAFF
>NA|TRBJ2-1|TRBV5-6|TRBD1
TGTGCCAGCAGCTTCCGCCCTAACAGGGGGCTAAACAATGAGCAGTTCTTC
CASSFRPNRGLNNEQFF
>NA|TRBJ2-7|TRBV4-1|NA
TGCGCCAGCAGCCAAACCCCGGGGGACTTCACCTACGAGCAGTACTTC
CASSQTPGDFTYEQYF
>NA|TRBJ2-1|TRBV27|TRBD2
TGTGCCAGCAGCTACACTAGCGGGAGGGGATATGAGCAGTTCTTC
CASSYTSGRGYEQFF
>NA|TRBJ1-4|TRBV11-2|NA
TGTGCCAGCAGCTTACCCGATAGAGGAAAACTGTTTTTT
CASSLPDRGKLFF
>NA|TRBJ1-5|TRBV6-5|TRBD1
TGTGCCAGCAGTCAGGGACAGGGGAATCAGCCCCAGCATTTT
CASSQGQGNQPQHF
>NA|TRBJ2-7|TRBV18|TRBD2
TGTGCCAGCTCACCAAGGGAGGGATACTACGAGCAGTACTTC
CASSPREGYYEQYF
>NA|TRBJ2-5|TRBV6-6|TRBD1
TGTGCCAGCAGTTATCCCGGGACAGGGGAAGAGACCCAGTACTTC
CASSYPGTGEETQYF
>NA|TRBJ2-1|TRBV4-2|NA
TGTGCCAGCAGCCAAGAGGCAGCGGCCCCCTACAATGAGCAGTTCTTC
CASSQEAAAPYNEQFF
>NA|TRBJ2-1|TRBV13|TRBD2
TGTGCCAGCAGCTTAGAAGCGGGGAGGACCTACAATGAGCAGTTCTTC
CASSLEAGRTYNEQFF
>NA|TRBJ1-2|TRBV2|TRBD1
TGTGCCAGCAGTAACAGGGGGGATGGCTACACCTTC
CASSNRGDGYTF
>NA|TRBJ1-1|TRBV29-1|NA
TGCAGCGTTGAAGAGGGGACTAAGACAGCATGGAGGACTGAAGCTTTCTTT
CSVEEGTKTAWRTEAFF
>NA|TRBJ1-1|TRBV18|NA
TGTGCCAGCTCACCACAGGGAGCAAATGAAGCTTTCTTT
CASSPQGANEAFF
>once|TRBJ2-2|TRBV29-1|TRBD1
TGCAGCGTTGCAATGACAGGGGAAAGGGAGCTGTTTTTT
CSVAMTGERELFF
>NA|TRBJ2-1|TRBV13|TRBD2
TGTGCCAGCAGCTCGGGAGGGGGATCCTACAATGAGCAGTTCTTC
CASSSGGGSYNEQFF
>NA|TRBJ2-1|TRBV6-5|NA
TGTGCCAGCACCATTACCAGAGTTGGCGGTGAGCAGTTCTTC
CASTITRVGGEQFF
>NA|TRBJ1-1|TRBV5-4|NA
TGTGCCAGCAGCTCTCCAGGAGAAGCTTTCTTT
CASSSPGEAFF
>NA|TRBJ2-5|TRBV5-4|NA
TGTGCCAGCAGCTTGGCCCCCCCAACATACCAAGAGACCCAGTACTTC
CASSLAPPTYQETQYF
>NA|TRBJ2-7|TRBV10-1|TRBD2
TGCGCCAGTTCACCGGGCTTAGCGGGTTCCTACGAGCAGTACTTC
CASSPGLAGSYEQYF
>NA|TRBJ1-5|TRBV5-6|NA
TGTGCCAGCAGCTTGTGGGGCCCCGGCAATAGCAATCAGCCCCAGCATTTT
CASSLWGPGNSNQPQHF
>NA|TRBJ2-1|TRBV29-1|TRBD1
TGCAGCGTGGGGGGACAGGGCACCAATGAGCAGTTCTTC
CSVGGQGTNEQFF
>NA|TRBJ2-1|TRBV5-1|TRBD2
TGCGCCAGCAGAAAGGAACTAGCGGGATTCAATGAGCAGTTCTTC
CASRKELAGFNEQFF
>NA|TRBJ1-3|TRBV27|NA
TGTGCCAGCAGTTTAGCAGGGCCTGGAAACACCATATATTTT
CASSLAGPGNTIYF
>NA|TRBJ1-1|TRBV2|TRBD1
TGTGCCAGCAGTCAGGGGGCCGGGAACACTGAAGCTTTCTTT
CASSQGAGNTEAFF
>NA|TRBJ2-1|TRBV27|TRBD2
TGTGCCAGCACCTTCACTAGCGGGAGTGTCAATGAGCAGTTCTTC
CASTFTSGSVNEQFF
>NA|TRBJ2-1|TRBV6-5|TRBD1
TGTGCCAGCCGGGACAGGACCTACAATGAGCAGTTCTTC
CASRDRTYNEQFF
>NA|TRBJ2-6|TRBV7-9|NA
TGTGCCAGCAGCTTATCCCTCTCTGGGGCCAACGTCCTGACTTTC
CASSLSLSGANVLTF
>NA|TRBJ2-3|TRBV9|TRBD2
TGTGCCAGCAGCGTAGTGGGACTAGCGGGGAACACAGATACGCAGTATTTT
CASSVVGLAGNTDTQYF
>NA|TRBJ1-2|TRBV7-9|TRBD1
TGTGCCAGCAGCTTACCGGAGGAGGGGGCGCTTTATGGCTACACCTTC
CASSLPEEGALYGYTF
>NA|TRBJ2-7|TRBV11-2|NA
TGTGCCAGCAGCTTGACCGGGAGCTCCTACGAGCAGTACTTC
CASSLTGSSYEQYF
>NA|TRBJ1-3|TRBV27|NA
TGTGCCAGCAGTTTAGGGGGCGGGAGTGGAAACACCATATATTTT
CASSLGGGSGNTIYF
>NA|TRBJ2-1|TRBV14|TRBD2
TGTGCCAGCAGCCAATCTAGCGGGAGAATTTATGAGCAGTTCTTC
CASSQSSGRIYEQFF
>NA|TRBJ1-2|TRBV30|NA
TGTGCCTGGAGTGTATCAGATGACTATGGCTACACCTTC
CAWSVSDDYGYTF
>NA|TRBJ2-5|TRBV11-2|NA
TGTGCCAGCAGCCATGGGGCCCAAGAGACCCAGTACTTC
CASSHGAQETQYF
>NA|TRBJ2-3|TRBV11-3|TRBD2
TGTGCCAGCAGCCTGCGCGGTAGCGGGCCCACAGATACGCAGTATTTT
CASSLRGSGPTDTQYF
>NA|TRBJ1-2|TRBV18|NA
TGTGCCAGCTCCCGTTTTAAAAGTGGTGGCTCGCCCTACACCTTC
CASSRFKSGGSPYTF
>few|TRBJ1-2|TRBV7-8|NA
TGTGCCAGCAGCTCCCCCGACCAGGGAGGAAGGGATGGCTACACCTTC
CASSSPDQGGRDGYTF